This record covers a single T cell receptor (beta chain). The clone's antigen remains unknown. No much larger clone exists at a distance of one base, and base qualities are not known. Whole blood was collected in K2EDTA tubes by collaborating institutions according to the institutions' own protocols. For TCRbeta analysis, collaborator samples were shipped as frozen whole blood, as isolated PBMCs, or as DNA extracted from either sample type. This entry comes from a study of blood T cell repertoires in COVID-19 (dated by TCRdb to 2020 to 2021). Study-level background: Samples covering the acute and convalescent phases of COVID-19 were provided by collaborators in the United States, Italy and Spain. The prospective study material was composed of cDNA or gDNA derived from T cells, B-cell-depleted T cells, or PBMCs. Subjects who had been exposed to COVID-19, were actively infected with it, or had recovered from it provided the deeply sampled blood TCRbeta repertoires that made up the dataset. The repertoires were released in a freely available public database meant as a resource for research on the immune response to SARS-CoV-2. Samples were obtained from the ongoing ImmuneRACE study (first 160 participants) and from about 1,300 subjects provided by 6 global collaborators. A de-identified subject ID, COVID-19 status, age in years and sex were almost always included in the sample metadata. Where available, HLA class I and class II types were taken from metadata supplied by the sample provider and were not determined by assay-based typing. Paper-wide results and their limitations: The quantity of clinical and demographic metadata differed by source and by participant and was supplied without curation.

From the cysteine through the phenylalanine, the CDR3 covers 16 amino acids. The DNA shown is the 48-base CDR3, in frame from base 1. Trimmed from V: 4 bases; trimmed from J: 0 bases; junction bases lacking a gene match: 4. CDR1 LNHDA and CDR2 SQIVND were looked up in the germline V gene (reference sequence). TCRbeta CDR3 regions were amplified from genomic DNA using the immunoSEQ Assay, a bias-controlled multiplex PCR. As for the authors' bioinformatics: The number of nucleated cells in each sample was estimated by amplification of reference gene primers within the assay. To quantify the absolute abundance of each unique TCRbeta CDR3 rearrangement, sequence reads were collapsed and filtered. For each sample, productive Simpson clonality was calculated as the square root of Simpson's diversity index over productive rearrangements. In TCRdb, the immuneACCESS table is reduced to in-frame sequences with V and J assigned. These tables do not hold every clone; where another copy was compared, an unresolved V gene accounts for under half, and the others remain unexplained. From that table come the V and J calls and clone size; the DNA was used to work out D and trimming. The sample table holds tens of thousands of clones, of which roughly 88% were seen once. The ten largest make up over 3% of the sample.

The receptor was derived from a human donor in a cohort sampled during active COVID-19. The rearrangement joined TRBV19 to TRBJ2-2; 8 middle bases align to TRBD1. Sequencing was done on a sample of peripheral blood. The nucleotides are TGTGCCAGTAGTAACCTACAGGGGGCGAACACCGGGGAGCTGTTTTTT. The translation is CASSNLQGANTGELFF.